These 28 T cell receptor beta chains originate from one sample sequenced in a study of molecular identifiers for immune sequencing clone quantification. TCRdb redid the calling of the PCR reads with MiXCR, one entry per CDR3 protein. The data show 30,000 to 40,000 distinct CDR3 sequences, approximately 20% seen once. Sequences were obtained from naive CD8+ T cells from blood, with Jurkat cell RNA spiked in. Subset given: FACS-sorted CD8+CD4-CCR7+CD45RA+ naive T cells. All receptors derive from a human donor in good health. Some libraries in this study had Jurkat cell RNA spiked in.

This clonotype was counted many times. The DNA of the CDR3 is TGTGCCAGCAGCCACCTACGGACAGGTGGACTGAAGTACTTC. As protein: CASSHLRTGGLKYF. This rearrangement joins TRBV11-2 to TRBJ2-7; 7 nucleotides align to TRBD1. The ends lost 5 bases at V and 11 bases at J; junction bases unmatched: 15. This CDR3 contains 14 residues. Germline V gene sequence: CDR1 SGHAT, CDR2 FQNNGV.

Only a few counts were recorded for this clonotype. The genes are TRBV7-2 and TRBJ2-3; D unclear. V lost 4 bases and J lost 2, with 7 bases in between. The CDR3 extends over 13 amino acids. CDR1 SGHTA and CDR2 FQGNSA come from the germline V gene. In DNA, the CDR3 is TGTGCCAGCAGCTCCGCTACCACAGATACGCAGTATTTT. It is translated as CASSSATTDTQYF.

This clonotype has at least ten counts. V gene TRBV30 combines with J gene TRBJ2-1, with 7 bases aligning to TRBD1. Germline-derived CDR1 and CDR2 are GTSNPN and SVGIG (reference sequence). The CDR3 is made up of 13 amino acids. The J segment lost 4 bases and the V segment lost 7 bases, leaving 7 bases of the junction unmatched. Here the CDR3 DNA reads TGTGCCTCCGAAGGGGGCCCTTACAATGAGCAGTTCTTC. Residues: CASEGGPYNEQFF.

The rearrangement uses TRBV11-2 and TRBJ1-5; D perhaps matches TRBD1 (6 bases). In germline, CDR1 is SGHAT, CDR2 FQNNGV. Trimming stripped 8 bases from V and 4 bases from J, with 21 bases between. The CDR3 has 16 amino acids. CDR3 DNA: TGTGCCAGCGGCTGGGGGGCAGGGATGGGGAATCAGCCCCAGCATTTT. Its protein is CASGWGAGMGNQPQHF. Full variable domain (outside the CDR3, taken from reference TRBV11-2 and TRBJ1-5): EAGVAQSPRYKIIEKRQSVAFWCNPISGHATLYWYQQILGQGPKLLIQFQNNGVVDDSQLPKDRFSAERLKGVDSTLKIQPAKLEDSAVYLCASGWGAGMGNQPQHFGDGTRLSIL.

About this clonotype itself: A much more abundant neighbour one base away suggests this may be a read error. The J gene is TRBJ2-6, the V gene TRBV4-3; a possible D gene is TRBD1 (5 bases). Germline V gene sequence: CDR1 LGHNA, CDR2 YSLEER. This CDR3 is built from 14 residues. The CDR3 bases are TGCGCCAGCAGCCAAGGTTCTGGGGCCAACGTCCCGACTTTC. Amino acids: CASSQGSGANVPTF.

This clonotype was counted a single time. The chain links TRBV27 to TRBJ2-7; a weak D match, TRBD1 (6 bases). Deletions cut 5 bases from V and 3 bases from J, with 20 bases between. This CDR3 contains 16 residues. The germline CDR1 and CDR2 sequences are MNHEY and SMNVEV (reference sequence). The CDR3 DNA is TGTGCCAGCAGTGCATTTGATGGGACAATTCTCTACGAGCAGTACTTC. Its translation: CASSAFDGTILYEQYF.

This clonotype was counted between two and nine times. A much larger clone lies one base from this, so it may be a read error. V usage is TRBV6-6 and J usage is TRBJ2-7; weak D call: TRBD2 (5 bases). Germline values: CDR1 MNHNY, CDR2 SVGAGI (reference sequence). V lost 7 bases and J 6 bases, leaving 25 bases between the germline ends. This CDR3 comprises 16 residues. The CDR3 sequence: CASNPSGSSDPCEQYF. Written as DNA, the CDR3 is TGTGCCAGCAACCCCTCGGGGAGTAGCGACCCCTGCGAGCAGTACTTC.

The chain links TRBV27 to TRBJ1-2; 9 bases match TRBD1. Losses at the gene ends were 5 bases for V and 4 bases for J; bases not matched to a gene: 5. The CDR3 totals 14 residues. CDR1 and CDR2 from the germline V gene are MNHEY and SMNVEV (reference sequence). In DNA form, the CDR3 reads TGTGCCAGCAGTCCCCGGGACAGGGCCTATGGCTACACCTTC. It specifies CASSPRDRAYGYTF.

On this clonotype: This may come from a read error, since a much larger clone is one base off. This sequence joins TRBV7-8 and TRBJ2-3, with 10 bases aligning to TRBD2. CDR1 is SGHVS and CDR2 is FQNEAQ in the germline V gene. The CDR3 extends over 15 amino acids. Trimming at V came to 5 bases and at J to 6 bases, leaving 8 bases not matched to a gene. The CDR3: CASSIRSGGVDTQYF. CDR3 bases: TGTGCCAGCAGCATACGAAGCGGGGGGGTCGATACGCAGTATTTT.

This clonotype was counted ten times or more. This chain uses TRBV20-1 with TRBJ2-7, with D possibly TRBD1 on 5 matching bases. V lost 5 bases, J lost 1 base, and 9 bases lay in between. Germline CDR1 DFQATT, CDR2 SNEGSKA (reference sequence). This CDR3 comprises 12 residues. The CDR3 sequence: CSAPDKSYEQYF. Here the CDR3 DNA reads TGCAGTGCTCCGGACAAGTCCTACGAGCAGTACTTC.

This clonotype was counted at least ten times. The chain carries TRBV11-2 and TRBJ2-1; D call uncertain. Germline V gene sequence: CDR1 SGHAT, CDR2 FQNNGV. CDR3 length: 11 residues. V shed 5 bases and J shed 2 bases, with 1 base lying between them. Written as DNA, the CDR3 is TGTGCCAGCAGCACCTACAATGAGCAGTTCTTC. Its translation is CASSTYNEQFF.

As regards this clonotype: The junction shows a germline mismatch at one end, possibly a read error. The chain links TRBV12-3 or TRBV12-4 to TRBJ2-1; 14 nucleotides match TRBD2. The CDR3 loop spans 13 amino acids. As DNA, the CDR3 is TGTGCCAGCAGTGGGGGACTAGCGGGAGAGCAGTCCTTC. Translation gives CASSGGLAGEQSF.

This clonotype came up many times. The rearrangement links TRBV10-3 to TRBJ2-3, with 9 bases identical to TRBD1. Germline CDR1 and CDR2: ENHRY and SYGVKD. V shed 9 bases, J shed 6 bases, and the junction held 7 bases outside the gene matches. The CDR3 is made up of 13 amino acids. CDR3 region: CAIRDRDQDTQYF. The DNA of the CDR3 is TGTGCCATAAGGGACAGGGACCAGGATACGCAGTATTTT.

A remark on this clonotype: A much larger clone sits a single nucleotide away, making a read error possible. The CDR3 region has the DNA TGTGCCAGCAGTTTAGGGACTAGGGATTTCCACGAGCAGTACTTC. Its protein is CASSLGTRDFHEQYF. V usage is TRBV12-3 or TRBV12-4 and J usage is TRBJ2-7, with 7 bases identical to TRBD2. The CDR3 runs 15 residues. V gave up 1 base and J gave up 5 bases; unmatched junction bases: 8.

This clonotype has only one observation. One base away lies a much larger clone, so this may be a sequencing read error. The chain joins TRBV6-2 or TRBV6-3 to TRBJ1-2; D uncertain. In germline, CDR1 is MNHEY, CDR2 SVGEGT. The CDR3 consists of 15 residues. This CDR3 reads CASSYGPGPFYDYTF. The CDR3 DNA sequence: TGTGCCAGCAGTTACGGCCCCGGACCTTTCTATGACTACACCTTC.

In this sample, this clonotype turned up many times. This chain uses TRBV29-1 with TRBJ2-3, with D possibly TRBD1 on 5 matching bases. The CDR3 is made up of 19 amino acids. Trimming took 0 bases from V and 0 from J, leaving 22 bases between them. CDR1 and CDR2 (germline): SQVTM, ANQGSEA. CDR3 DNA sequence: TGCAGCGTTGAAGACCTCCTCGATGAGACAGAGAAGAGCACAGATACGCAGTATTTT. Translation gives CSVEDLLDETEKSTDTQYF.

As to this clonotype: At one end the junction does not follow the germline gene, possibly because of a read error. The chain links TRBV4-3 to TRBJ2-1; maybe TRBD1 (6 bases). This CDR3 contains 19 residues. Germline V gene data show CDR1 as LGHNA and CDR2 as YSLEER. CDR3 loop: CASSFIMTGGGGISNERFF. In DNA, the CDR3 is TGCGCCAGCAGCTTCATAATGACAGGTGGTGGGGGAATTAGCAATGAGCGGTTCTTC.

This clonotype was counted between two and nine times. The V call is TRBV2, the J call TRBJ2-1, with 7 bases that match TRBD1. CDR1 and CDR2 from the germline V gene are SNHLY and FYNNEI. V shed 4 bases, J shed 6 bases, and the junction held 12 bases outside the gene matches. The CDR3 totals 16 residues. CDR3 amino acids: CASSGIGQAKGNEQFF. CDR3 nucleotides: TGTGCCAGCAGTGGCATAGGACAGGCAAAGGGCAATGAGCAGTTCTTC.

Many counts were recorded for this clonotype. The gene calls are TRBV13 and TRBJ2-3; tentatively, D is TRBD2 (6 bases). The germline gives CDR1 PRHDT, CDR2 FYEKMQ (reference sequence). The V end lost 0 bases, the J end lost 5 bases, and 15 bases lay between the germline ends. The CDR3 length is 16 residues. CDR3 sequence: CASSLGPSVGVDTQYF. The CDR3 DNA is TGTGCCAGCAGCTTAGGACCTAGCGTTGGTGTAGATACGCAGTATTTT.

This clonotype was observed a handful of times. The chain couples TRBV11-1 to TRBJ2-2; 10 nucleotides align to TRBD2. CDR3 length equals 17 residues. Trimming took 3 bases from V and 4 from J; bases not matched to a gene: 8. Germline CDR1 SGHAT, CDR2 FQDESV (reference sequence). The CDR3 is CASSFPLAGAGTGELFF. DNA of the CDR3: TGTGCCAGCAGCTTTCCGCTAGCGGGGGCGGGCACCGGGGAGCTGTTTTTT.

This clonotype was observed many times. This chain connects TRBV30 to TRBJ2-7; 7 bases agree with TRBD2. Trimming cost V 4 bases and J 7 bases; bases outside gene matches: 4. The CDR3 has 11 residues. CDR1 GTSNPN and CDR2 SVGIG come from the germline V gene (reference sequence). CDR3 sequence (DNA): TGTGCCTGGACGGGGGGAGGTGAGCAGTACTTC. Protein: CAWTGGGEQYF.

This clonotype appeared many times. The chain couples TRBV5-6 to TRBJ1-1; 9 bases line up with TRBD1. V shed 0 bases, J shed 4 bases, and the junction held 4 bases outside the gene matches. The germline CDR1 and CDR2 sequences are SGHDT and YYEEEE. There are 15 residues in the CDR3. CDR3 residues: CASSLDRGLFTEAFF. CDR3 coding DNA: TGTGCCAGCAGCTTGGACAGGGGGCTTTTCACTGAAGCTTTCTTT.

This chain joins TRBV28 and TRBJ2-5; weak D call: TRBD1 (6 bases). Germline V gene data show CDR1 as MDHEN and CDR2 as SYDVKM. The CDR3 covers 17 residues. The V end was cut by 11 bases, the J end by 4 bases, with 29 bases between. The CDR3 DNA reads TGTGCCGGCCTACTCCACCGGGCAGGGGAGCGCCCAGAGACCCAGTACTTC. Amino acids: CAGLLHRAGERPETQYF.

This clonotype was recorded a few times. V usage is TRBV7-9 and J usage is TRBJ2-1; D may be TRBD2 (5 bases). Germline V gene lookup returns CDR1 SEHNR and CDR2 FQNEAQ (reference sequence). V was pared by 0 bases and J by 6 bases, with 21 bases between. The CDR3 loop spans 18 amino acids. The CDR3 DNA follows: TGTGCCAGCAGCTTAGCGTCGTGGCGAGGGAGAGGGATCAATGAGCAGTTCTTC. Its protein is CASSLASWRGRGINEQFF.

This clonotype is a singleton in its sample. One base away lies a much larger clone, so this may be a sequencing read error. The V call is TRBV10-3, the J call TRBJ2-3, with 12 bases that match TRBD2. The ends lost 6 bases at V and 14 bases at J; junction bases unmatched: 9. Germline lookup yields CDR1 ENHRY and CDR2 SYGVKD. CDR3 length equals 13 residues. CDR3 residues: CAISPATSGRPYF. CDR3 bases: TGTGCCATCAGCCCCGCAACTAGCGGGAGGCCGTATTTT.

This clonotype was detected many times. The genes are TRBV7-2 and TRBJ2-7; D is unclear. V dropped 0 bases and J dropped 3 bases, with 15 bases sitting between them. From germline, CDR1 is SGHTA and CDR2 FQGNSA. This CDR3 has 16 residues. The CDR3 reads CASSLALPFAYYEQYF. The CDR3 DNA sequence: TGTGCCAGCAGCTTAGCCCTCCCCTTTGCCTACTACGAGCAGTACTTC.

This clonotype occurred many times. The chain carries TRBV28 and TRBJ2-5; no clear D gene. Trimming took 3 bases from V and 3 from J, leaving 11 bases between them. The CDR3 runs 14 residues. CDR1 MDHEN and CDR2 SYDVKM come from the germline V gene. The CDR3 sequence: CASSFTLGEETQYF. As DNA, the CDR3 is TGTGCCAGCAGTTTCACCCTCGGAGAAGAGACCCAGTACTTC.

The rearrangement joins TRBV29-1 to TRBJ1-1, with D possibly being TRBD1 (6 bases). V was trimmed by 6 bases and J by 4 bases, leaving 12 bases between them. The CDR3 consists of 12 residues. Germline V gene data show CDR1 as SQVTM and CDR2 as ANQGSEA. CDR3: CSVAGVSTEAFF. CDR3 coding DNA: TGCAGCGTAGCAGGGGTTAGCACTGAAGCTTTCTTT.